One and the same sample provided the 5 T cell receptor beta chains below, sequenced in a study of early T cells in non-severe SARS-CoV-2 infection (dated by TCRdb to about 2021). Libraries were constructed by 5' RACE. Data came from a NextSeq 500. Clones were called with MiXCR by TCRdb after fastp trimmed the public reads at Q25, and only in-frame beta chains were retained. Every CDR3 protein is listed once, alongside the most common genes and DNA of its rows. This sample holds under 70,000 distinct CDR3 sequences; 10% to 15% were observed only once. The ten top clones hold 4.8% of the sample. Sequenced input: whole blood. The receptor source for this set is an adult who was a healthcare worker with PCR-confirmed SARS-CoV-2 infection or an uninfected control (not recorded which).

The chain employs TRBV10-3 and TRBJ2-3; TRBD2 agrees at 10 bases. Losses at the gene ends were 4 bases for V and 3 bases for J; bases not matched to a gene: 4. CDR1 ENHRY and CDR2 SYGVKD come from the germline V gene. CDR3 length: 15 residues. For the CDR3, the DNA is TGTGCCATCAGTGCGAGCGGGGGGGAAACAGATACGCAGTATTTT. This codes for CAISASGGETDTQYF.

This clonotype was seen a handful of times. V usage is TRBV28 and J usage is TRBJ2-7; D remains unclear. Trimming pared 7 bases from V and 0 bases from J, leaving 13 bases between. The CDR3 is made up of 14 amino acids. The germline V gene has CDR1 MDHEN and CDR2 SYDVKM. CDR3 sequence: CASTSSPISYEQYF. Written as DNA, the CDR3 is TGTGCCAGCACGAGTAGCCCGATCTCCTACGAGCAGTACTTC.

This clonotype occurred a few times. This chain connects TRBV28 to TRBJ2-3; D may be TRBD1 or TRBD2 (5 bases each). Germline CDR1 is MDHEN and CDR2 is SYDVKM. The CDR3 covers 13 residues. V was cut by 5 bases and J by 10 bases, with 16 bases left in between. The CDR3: CASSKPPGPAQYF. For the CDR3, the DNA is TGTGCCAGCAGTAAACCCCCGGGACCCGCGCAGTATTTT. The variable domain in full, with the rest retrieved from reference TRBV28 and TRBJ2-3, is DVKVTQSSRYLVKRTGEKVFLECVQDMDHENMFWYRQDPGLGLRLIYFSYDVKMKEKGDIPEGYSVSREKKERFSLILESASTNQTSMYLCASSKPPGPAQYFGPGTRLTVL.

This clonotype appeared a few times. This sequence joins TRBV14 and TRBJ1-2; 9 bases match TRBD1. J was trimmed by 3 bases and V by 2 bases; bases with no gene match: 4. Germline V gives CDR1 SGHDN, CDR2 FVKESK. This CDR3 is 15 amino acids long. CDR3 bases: TGTGCCAGCAGCCAAACACAGGGGGCGGACTATGGCTACACCTTC. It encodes CASSQTQGADYGYTF. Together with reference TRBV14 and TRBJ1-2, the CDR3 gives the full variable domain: EAGVTQFPSHSVIEKGQTVTLRCDPISGHDNLYWYRRVMGKEIKFLLHFVKESKQDESGMPNNRFLAERTGGTYSTLKVQPAELEDSGVYFCASSQTQGADYGYTFGSGTRLTVV.

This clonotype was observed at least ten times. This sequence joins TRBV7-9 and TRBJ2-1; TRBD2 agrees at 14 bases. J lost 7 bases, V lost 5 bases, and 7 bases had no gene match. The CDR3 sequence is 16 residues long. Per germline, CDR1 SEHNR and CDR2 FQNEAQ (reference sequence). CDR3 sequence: CASSAGTSGGANEQFF. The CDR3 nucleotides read TGTGCCAGCAGCGCCGGGACTAGCGGGGGAGCTAATGAGCAGTTCTTC.